This T cell receptor beta chain was identified during a study of T-cell reconstitution after alpha-beta-depleted transplantation in children (dated by TCRdb to the mid-2010s). Turning to the overall study: The study quantitatively tracked T-cell immune reconstitution after TCRalphabeta/CD19-depleted allogeneic hematopoietic cell transplantation in children using TCR repertoire profiling.

Read against the paper, the sample's treatment or condition label means: allogeneic hematopoietic cell transplantation with graft depleted of TCRalphabeta T cells and CD19 B cells. The transplant recipients were children given TCRalphabeta/CD19-depleted allogeneic hematopoietic cell grafts. Its CDR3 holds 13 amino acids, cysteine through phenylalanine. Just CDR3 DNA is preserved here, 39 bases in frame from base 1. Trimming takes 7 bases off V and 5 bases off J; junction bases not matched to a gene: 7. This clonotype has ten or more counts. Its antigen specificity is not known. Base qualities are not recorded, but no much larger clone differs from it by a single base. The library was generated by PCR. Sequencing was performed on an Illumina HiSeq 2500. To normalize quantification of the TCRbeta repertoire, the TCR libraries were built with molecular barcoding that relied on unique molecular identifiers. Using fastp at Q25 and MiXCR, TCRdb reprocessed the public reads and kept productive beta chains. Under each unique CDR3 protein, matching rows form one entry showing the most common genes and DNA. This sample holds 300,000 to 400,000 distinct CDR3 sequences; around 15% were observed only once. 35% to 50% of the sample is taken by the ten largest.

The study at large found these results: Over the following months the frequencies of hyperexpanded clones went down, and after one year T-cell counts and TCRbeta diversity were mostly credited to newly produced T cells. In some patients, the high TCRbeta diversity seen at day 60 was put down to recipient T cells and intrathymic progenitors that had survived conditioning. The apparently early alphabetaT-cell count recovery about two months after transplant was reportedly dependent on only several hundred rapidly expanded clones derived from non-depleted graft cells.

The rearranged chain carries TRBV12-3 or TRBV12-4 and TRBJ1-1; 7 nucleotides in the junction match TRBD1. The sample was PBMCs, mostly from graft donor cells, taken 360 days after TCRalphabeta/CD19-depleted stem cell transplant. The TCR comes from a male patient aged 2 to 10 who had a stem cell transplant for acute lymphoblastic leukemia, so the T cells may come from the graft donor. CDR3 region: CASTQGGGTEAFF. The nucleotide sequence is given as TGTGCCAGCACTCAGGGGGGAGGGACTGAAGCTTTCTTT.